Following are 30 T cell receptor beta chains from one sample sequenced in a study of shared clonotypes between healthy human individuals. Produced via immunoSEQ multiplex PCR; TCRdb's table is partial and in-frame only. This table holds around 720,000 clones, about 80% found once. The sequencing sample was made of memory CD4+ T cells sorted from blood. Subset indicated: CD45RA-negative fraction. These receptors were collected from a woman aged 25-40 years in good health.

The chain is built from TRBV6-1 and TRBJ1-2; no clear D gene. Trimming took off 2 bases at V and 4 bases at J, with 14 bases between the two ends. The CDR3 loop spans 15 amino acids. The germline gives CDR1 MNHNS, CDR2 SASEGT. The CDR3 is CASSEYATASYGYTF. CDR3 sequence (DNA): TGTGCCAGCAGTGAATATGCCACGGCCTCCTATGGCTACACCTTC.

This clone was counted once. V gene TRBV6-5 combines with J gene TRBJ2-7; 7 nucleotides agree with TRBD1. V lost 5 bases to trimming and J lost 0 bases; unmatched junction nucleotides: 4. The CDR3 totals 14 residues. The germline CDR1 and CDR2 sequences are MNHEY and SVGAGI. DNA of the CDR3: TGTGCCAGCAGTGGACAGGAATCCTCCTACGAGCAGTACTTC. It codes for CASSGQESSYEQYF.

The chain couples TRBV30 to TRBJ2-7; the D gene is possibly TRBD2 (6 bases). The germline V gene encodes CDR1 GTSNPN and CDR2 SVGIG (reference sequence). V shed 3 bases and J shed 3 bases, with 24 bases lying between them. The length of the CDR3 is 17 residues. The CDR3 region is CAWSPGWAGTQSYEQYF. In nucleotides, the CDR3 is TGTGCCTGGAGCCCAGGGTGGGCGGGGACTCAAAGCTACGAGCAGTACTTC.

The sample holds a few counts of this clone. As DNA, the CDR3 is TGTGCCAGCAGTCGTAATAGCGGATTCAAAGAGACCCAGTACTTC. Encoded protein: CASSRNSGFKETQYF. The genes are TRBV2 and TRBJ2-5, with a tentative D call TRBD2 (6 bases). This CDR3 is 15 amino acids long. Trimming pared 5 bases from V and 3 bases from J, leaving 16 bases between. The germline V gene has CDR1 SNHLY and CDR2 FYNNEI.

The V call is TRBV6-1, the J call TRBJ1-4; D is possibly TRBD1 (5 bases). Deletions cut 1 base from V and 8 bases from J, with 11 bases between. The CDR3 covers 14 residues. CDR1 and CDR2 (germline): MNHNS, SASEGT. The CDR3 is CASSEGGDREKLFF. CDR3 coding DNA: TGTGCCAGCAGTGAAGGAGGGGATCGGGAAAAACTGTTTTTT.

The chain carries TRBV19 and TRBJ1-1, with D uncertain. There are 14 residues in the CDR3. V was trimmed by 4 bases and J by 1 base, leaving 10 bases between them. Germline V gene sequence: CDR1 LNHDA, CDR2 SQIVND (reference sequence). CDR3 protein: CASSTNRQNTEAFF. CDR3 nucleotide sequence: TGTGCCAGTAGTACTAATCGACAGAACACTGAAGCTTTCTTT.

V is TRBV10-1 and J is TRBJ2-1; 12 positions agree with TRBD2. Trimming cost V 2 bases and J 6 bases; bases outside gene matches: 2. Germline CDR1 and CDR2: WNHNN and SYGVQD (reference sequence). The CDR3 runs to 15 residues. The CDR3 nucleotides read TGCGCCAGCAGTGAGCAACTAGCGGGAGGCAATGAGCAGTTCTTC. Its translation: CASSEQLAGGNEQFF.

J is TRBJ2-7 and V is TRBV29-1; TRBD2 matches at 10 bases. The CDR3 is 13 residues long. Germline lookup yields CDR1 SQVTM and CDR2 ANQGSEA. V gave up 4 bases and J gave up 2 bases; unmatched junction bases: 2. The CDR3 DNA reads TGCAGCGTTGGGCTAGCGGGGGCCTACGAGCAGTACTTC. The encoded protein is CSVGLAGAYEQYF.

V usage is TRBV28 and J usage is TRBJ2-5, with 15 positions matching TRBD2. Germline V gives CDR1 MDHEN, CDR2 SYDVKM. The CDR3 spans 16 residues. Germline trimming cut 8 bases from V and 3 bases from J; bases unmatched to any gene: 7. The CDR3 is CASRLGLAGGEETQYF. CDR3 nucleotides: TGTGCCAGCCGCCTCGGACTAGCGGGAGGGGAAGAGACCCAGTACTTC.

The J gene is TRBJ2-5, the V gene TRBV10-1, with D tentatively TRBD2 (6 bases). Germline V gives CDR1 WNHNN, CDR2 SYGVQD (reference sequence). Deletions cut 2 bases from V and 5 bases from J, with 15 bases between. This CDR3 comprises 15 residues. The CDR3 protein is CASSETSSLGETQYF. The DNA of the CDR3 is TGCGCCAGCAGTGAGACTAGCAGCCTTGGGGAGACCCAGTACTTC.

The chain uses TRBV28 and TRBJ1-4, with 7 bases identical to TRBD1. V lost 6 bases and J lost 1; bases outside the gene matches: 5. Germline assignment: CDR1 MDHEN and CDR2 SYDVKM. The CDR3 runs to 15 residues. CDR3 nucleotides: TGTGCCAGCAGAAACAGGGGTGGAACTAATGAAAAACTGTTTTTT. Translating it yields CASRNRGGTNEKLFF.

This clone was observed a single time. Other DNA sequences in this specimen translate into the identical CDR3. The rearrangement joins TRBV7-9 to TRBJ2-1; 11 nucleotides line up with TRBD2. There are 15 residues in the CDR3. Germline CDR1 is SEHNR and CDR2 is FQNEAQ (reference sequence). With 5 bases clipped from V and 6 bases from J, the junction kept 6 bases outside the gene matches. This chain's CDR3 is CASSLAGTSGNEQFF. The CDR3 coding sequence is TGTGCCAGCAGCCTCGCCGGGACTAGCGGCAATGAGCAGTTCTTC. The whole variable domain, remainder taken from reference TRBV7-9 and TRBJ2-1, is DTGVSQNPRHKITKRGQNVTFRCDPISEHNRLYWYRQTLGQGPEFLTYFQNEAQLEKSRLLSDRFSAERPKGSFSTLEIQRTEQGDSAMYLCASSLAGTSGNEQFFGPGTRLTVL.

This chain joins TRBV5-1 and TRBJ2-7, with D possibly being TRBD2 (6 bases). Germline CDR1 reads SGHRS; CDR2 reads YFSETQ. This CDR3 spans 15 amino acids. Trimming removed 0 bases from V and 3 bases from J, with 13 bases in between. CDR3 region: CASSLGGSGIYEQYF. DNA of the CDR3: TGCGCCAGCAGCTTGGGGGGTAGCGGCATCTACGAGCAGTACTTC.

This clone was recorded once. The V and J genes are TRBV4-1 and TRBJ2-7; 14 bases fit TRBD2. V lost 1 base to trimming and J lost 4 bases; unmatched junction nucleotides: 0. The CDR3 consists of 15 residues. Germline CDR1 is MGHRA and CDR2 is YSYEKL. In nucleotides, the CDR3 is TGCGCCAGCAGCCAAGGGACTAGCGGGAGGTACGAGCAGTACTTC. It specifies CASSQGTSGRYEQYF.

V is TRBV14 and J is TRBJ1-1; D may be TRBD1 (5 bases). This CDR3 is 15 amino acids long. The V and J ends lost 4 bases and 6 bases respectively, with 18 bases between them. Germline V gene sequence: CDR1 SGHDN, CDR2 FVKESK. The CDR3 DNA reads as TGTGCCAGCAGCCCATGGGGCCGTGAAAGGGCTGAAGCTTTCTTT. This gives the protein CASSPWGRERAEAFF.

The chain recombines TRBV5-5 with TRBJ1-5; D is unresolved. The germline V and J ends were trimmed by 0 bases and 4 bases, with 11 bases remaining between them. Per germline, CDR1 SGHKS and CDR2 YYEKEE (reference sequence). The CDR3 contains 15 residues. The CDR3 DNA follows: TGTGCCAGCAGCTTGGGCCTATGGGATAATCAGCCCCAGCATTTT. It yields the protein CASSLGLWDNQPQHF.

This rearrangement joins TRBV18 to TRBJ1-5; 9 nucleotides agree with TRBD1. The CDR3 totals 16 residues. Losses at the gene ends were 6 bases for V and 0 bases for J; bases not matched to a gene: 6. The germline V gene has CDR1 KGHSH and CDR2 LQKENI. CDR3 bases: TGTGCCAGCTCTCAGGACAGGGGAATTAGCAATCAGCCCCAGCATTTT. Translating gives CASSQDRGISNQPQHF.

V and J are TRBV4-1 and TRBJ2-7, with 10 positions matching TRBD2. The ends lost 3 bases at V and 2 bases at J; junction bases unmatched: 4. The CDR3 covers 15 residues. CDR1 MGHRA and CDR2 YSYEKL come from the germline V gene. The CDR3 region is CASSQLAGVPYEQYF. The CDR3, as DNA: TGCGCCAGCAGCCAGCTAGCGGGAGTTCCCTACGAGCAGTACTTC.

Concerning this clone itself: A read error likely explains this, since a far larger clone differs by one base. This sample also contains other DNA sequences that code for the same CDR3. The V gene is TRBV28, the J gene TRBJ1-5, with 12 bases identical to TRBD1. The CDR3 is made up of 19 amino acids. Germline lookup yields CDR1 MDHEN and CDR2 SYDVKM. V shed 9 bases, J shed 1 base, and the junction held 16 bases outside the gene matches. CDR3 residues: CASSRPGDRGRASNQPQHF. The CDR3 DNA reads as TGTGCCAGTAGTAGGCCGGGGGACAGGGGGCGGGCCAGCAATCAGCCCCAGCATTTT.

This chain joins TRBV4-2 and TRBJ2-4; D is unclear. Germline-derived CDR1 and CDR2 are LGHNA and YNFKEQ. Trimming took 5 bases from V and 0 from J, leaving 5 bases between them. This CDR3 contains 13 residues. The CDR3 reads CASSFAAKNIQYF. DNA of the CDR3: TGTGCCAGCAGCTTCGCAGCCAAAAACATTCAGTACTTC.

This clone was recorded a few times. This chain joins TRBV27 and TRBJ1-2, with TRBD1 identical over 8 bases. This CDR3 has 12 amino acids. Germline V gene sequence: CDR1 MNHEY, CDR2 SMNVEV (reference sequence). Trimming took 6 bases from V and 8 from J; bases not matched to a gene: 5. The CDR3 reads CASSKTGDGYTF. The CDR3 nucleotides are TGTGCCAGCAGCAAGACAGGGGACGGCTACACCTTC.

CDR3 residues: CASSLAGRLRTSYEQYF. CDR3 sequence (DNA): TGTGCCAGCAGCTTAGCGGGGAGGTTACGGACCTCCTACGAGCAGTACTTC. The chain employs TRBV7-2 and TRBJ2-5; D perhaps matches TRBD2 (6 bases). TRBJ2-7 explains the end of the DNA better; the J call may be wrong. CDR1 SGHTA and CDR2 FQGNSA come from the germline V gene. The CDR3 loop spans 17 amino acids.

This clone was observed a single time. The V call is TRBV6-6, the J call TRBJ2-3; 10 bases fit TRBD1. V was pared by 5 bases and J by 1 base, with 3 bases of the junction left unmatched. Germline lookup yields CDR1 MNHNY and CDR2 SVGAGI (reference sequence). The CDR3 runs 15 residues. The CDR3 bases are TGTGCCAGCAGTGGACAGGGGGAAGGCACAGATACGCAGTATTTT. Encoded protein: CASSGQGEGTDTQYF.

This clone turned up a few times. CDR3 sequence: CASSSRQGGSYNEQFF. The CDR3 DNA reads as TGCGCCAGCAGCTCGAGACAGGGAGGCTCCTACAATGAGCAGTTCTTC. The chain recombines TRBV5-1 with TRBJ2-1; the D gene is possibly TRBD1 (7 bases). Germline-derived CDR1 and CDR2 are SGHRS and YFSETQ. Trimming removed 3 bases from V and 0 bases from J, with 13 bases in between. The CDR3 contains 16 residues. Looking up the rest from reference TRBV5-1 and TRBJ2-1 gives the full variable domain: KAGVTQTPRYLIKTRGQQVTLSCSPISGHRSVSWYQQTPGQGLQFLFEYFSETQRNKGNFPGRFSGRQFSNSRSEMNVSTLELGDSALYLCASSSRQGGSYNEQFFGPGTRLTVL.

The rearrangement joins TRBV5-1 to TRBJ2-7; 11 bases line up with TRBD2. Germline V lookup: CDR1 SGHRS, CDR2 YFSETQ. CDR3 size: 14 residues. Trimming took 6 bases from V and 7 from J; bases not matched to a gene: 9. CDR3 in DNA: TGCGCCAGCACCACGGGGACTAGCGGTACGGAGCAGTACTTC. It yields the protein CASTTGTSGTEQYF.

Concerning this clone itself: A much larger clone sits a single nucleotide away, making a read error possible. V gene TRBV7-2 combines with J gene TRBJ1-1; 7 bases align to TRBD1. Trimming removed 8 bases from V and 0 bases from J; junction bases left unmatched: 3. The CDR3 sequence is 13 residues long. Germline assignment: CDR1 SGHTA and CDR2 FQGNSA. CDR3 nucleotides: TGTGCCAGCGGGGGACAGTTGAACACTGAAGCTTTCTTT. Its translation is CASGGQLNTEAFF.

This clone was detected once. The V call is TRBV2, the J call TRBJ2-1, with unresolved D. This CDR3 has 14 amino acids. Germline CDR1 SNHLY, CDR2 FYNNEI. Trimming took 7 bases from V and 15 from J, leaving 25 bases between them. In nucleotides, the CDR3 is TGTGCCAGCAACACCCGGACCGAGAACCCATATGCGTTCTTC. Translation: CASNTRTENPYAFF.

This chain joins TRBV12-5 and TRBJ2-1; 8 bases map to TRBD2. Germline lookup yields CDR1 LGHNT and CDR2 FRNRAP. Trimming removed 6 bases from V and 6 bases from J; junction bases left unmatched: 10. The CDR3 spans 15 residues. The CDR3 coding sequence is TGTGCTAGTGGCCCCGGGAGGGAGGGAGGCAATGAGCAGTTCTTC. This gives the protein CASGPGREGGNEQFF.

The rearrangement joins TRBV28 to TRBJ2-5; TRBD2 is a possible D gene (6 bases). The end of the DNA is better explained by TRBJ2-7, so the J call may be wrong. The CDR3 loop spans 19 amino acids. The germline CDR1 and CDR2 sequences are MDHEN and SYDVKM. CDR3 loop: CASSSPGHGAPTRAYEQYF. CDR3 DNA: TGTGCCAGCAGTTCCCCCGGACACGGGGCCCCGACTAGGGCCTACGAGCAGTACTTC.

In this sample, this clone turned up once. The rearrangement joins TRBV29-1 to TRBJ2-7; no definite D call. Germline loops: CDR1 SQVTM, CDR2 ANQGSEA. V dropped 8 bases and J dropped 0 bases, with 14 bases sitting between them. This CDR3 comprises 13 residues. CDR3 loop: CSYLSWSSYEQYF. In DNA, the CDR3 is TGCAGCTACCTATCATGGAGCTCCTACGAGCAGTACTTC.